This T cell receptor beta chain is from a study of OX40 agonist ivuxolimab in advanced cancers. Study overall: The patients' treatment was ivuxolimab, an agonistic anti-OX40 (CD134) antibody. Mean age around 60 years, range roughly 23 to 79; roughly 82% male. Allowance was made for prior anti-PD-1, anti-PD-L1 or anti-CTLA-4 therapy, and about 40% had some.

Clones were sequenced by immunoSEQ multiplex PCR, and TCRdb holds only the in-frame ones, with some missing. Of about 88,000 clones detected, 75% to 90% appear once; the ten largest clones hold over 0.2%. Broader study findings: The study found among the lowest clonal expansion in partial responders at 0.1-3.0 mg/kg.

This clone was seen only once. The antigen is unknown. The CDR3 length is 16 residues. From germline, CDR1 is MDHEN and CDR2 SYDVKM. The ends were cut back, 6 bases at V and 7 bases at J, with 24 bases in the middle. V usage is TRBV28 and J usage is TRBJ1-2; tentatively, D is TRBD1 (6 bases). The source material was CD4+ or CD8+ T cells sorted from blood, sampled in a trial of the OX40 agonist ivuxolimab. The TCR comes from an adult with an advanced solid tumor such as melanoma, head and neck, liver or kidney cancer. CDR3 nucleotide sequence: TGTGCCAGCAGGATATTAACCGCGGGGGGCGCATCTGGCTACACCTTC. Protein sequence: CASRILTAGGASGYTF.